This T cell receptor (beta chain) was sequenced for a study of cytomegalovirus exposure and HLA in healthy donors. PCR amplification relied on 60 Vbeta primers (plus 13 Jbeta primers). The data were produced by immunoSEQ multiplex PCR, yet TCRdb's version contains in-frame clones alone and is incomplete. The repertoire holds some 170,000 clones, with 70% to 80% as singletons. There are 16 residues in the CDR3. From germline, CDR1 is MNHEY and CDR2 SMNVEV (reference sequence). V shed 5 bases, J shed 4 bases, and the junction held 7 bases outside the gene matches. Study-wide results and limits: TCR beta chain V- and J-gene trimming was linked, in a later analysis, to a missense variant in DCLRE1C.

In regard to this clone: What it recognizes is unknown.

This TCR was recovered from a woman aged 60-75 years in good health and CMV-seropositive. The rearrangement joins TRBV27 to TRBJ2-3; 12 positions match TRBD2. The source material was PBMCs. The CDR3 protein is CASSRLAGVEADTQYF. In nucleotides, the CDR3 is TGTGCCAGCAGTAGACTAGCGGGAGTTGAGGCAGATACGCAGTATTTT.